This T cell receptor (beta chain) is from a study of Ad26.COV2.S vaccination and SARS-CoV-2 variants. Documented treatment: 15 to 20 received Ad26.COV2.S at low or high dose, single or two shots; several received placebo; per-sample allocation not given. Each sample was drawn 63 days after the first injection (of vaccine or placebo). Clones were sequenced by immunoSEQ multiplex PCR, and TCRdb holds only the in-frame ones, with some missing. The sample has about 370,000 clones; about 88% are singletons. The TCR originated in a person aged 18-65 years who received the Ad26.COV2.S COVID-19 vaccine or a placebo. The source material was peripheral blood, sampled in a trial of Ad26.COV2.S vaccine versus placebo.

In DNA form, the CDR3 reads TGTGCCTGGAGTAAAACCGGGACAGGCTATAGCAATCAGCCCCAGCATTTT. Translation gives CAWSKTGTGYSNQPQHF. This sequence joins TRBV30 and TRBJ1-5, with 8 bases that match TRBD1. CDR3 length: 17 residues. Per germline, CDR1 GTSNPN and CDR2 SVGIG (reference sequence). The V segment lost 2 bases and the J segment 0 bases; nucleotides outside the gene matches: 9.